Below are 9 T cell receptor beta chains sequenced from a single sample in a study of response to subunit inactivated influenza vaccine. A single record per CDR3 protein comes from TCRdb applying MiXCR to the RT-PCR reads. The table shows 650,000 to 800,000 distinct CDR3 sequences, with roughly 20% occurring only once. Source: PBMCs from blood, taken less than 6 days after vaccination. The receptors originated from a man aged 50 or older who received an inactivated influenza vaccine.

This clonotype was seen only a few times. The CDR3: CASSKDRGFLLYEQYF. In DNA form, the CDR3 reads TGTGCCAGCAGTAAGGACAGGGGGTTCCTACTCTACGAGCAGTACTTC. The chain joins TRBV6-2 or TRBV6-3 to TRBJ2-7; 10 bases agree with TRBD1. The CDR3 totals 16 residues. Germline-derived CDR1 and CDR2 are MNHEY and SVGEGT. V lost 5 bases, J lost 3 bases, and 10 bases stayed unmatched.

This clonotype has a count of ten or more. In DNA, the CDR3 is TGTGCCATCAGGGTACAAGGCGCGGATACGCAGTATTTT. Protein sequence: CAIRVQGADTQYF. The chain has TRBV10-3 and TRBJ2-3; D is unclear. V gave up 6 bases and J gave up 6 bases, with 13 bases separating them. Germline-derived CDR1 and CDR2 are ENHRY and SYGVKD. The CDR3 runs to 13 residues.

This clonotype was counted only a few times. The rearrangement links TRBV9 to TRBJ2-7, with D possibly matching TRBD2 (6 bases). This CDR3 region has 15 residues. The V end was cut by 2 bases, the J end by 1 base, with 13 bases between. Germline V gives CDR1 SGDLS, CDR2 YYNGEE. The CDR3 DNA reads as TGTGCCAGCAGCGTGAGACCGGGGACTTCCTACGAGCAGTACTTC. As protein: CASSVRPGTSYEQYF.

In its sample, this clonotype was seen a few times. The rearrangement uses TRBV6-1 and TRBJ1-2, with a tentative D call TRBD1 (5 bases). Trimming stripped 2 bases from V and 8 bases from J, with 12 bases between. The CDR3 runs to 13 residues. In germline, CDR1 is MNHNS, CDR2 SASEGT. The CDR3 reads CASSESLRDGYTF. In nucleotides, the CDR3 is TGTGCCAGCAGTGAAAGTCTAAGGGACGGCTACACCTTC.

This clonotype has just a few counts. The V and J genes are TRBV4-2 and TRBJ2-3; maybe TRBD1 (6 bases). V was pared by 1 base and J by 1 base, with 9 bases between. CDR1 is LGHNA, CDR2 YNFKEQ, per germline. CDR3 length: 15 residues. The CDR3 spells CASSQAGDRTDTQYF. The CDR3 DNA reads as TGTGCCAGCAGCCAAGCAGGGGACCGCACAGATACGCAGTATTTT.

This clonotype was observed a few times. This chain uses TRBV5-1 with TRBJ2-3; 14 bases agree with TRBD2. Germline-derived CDR1 and CDR2 are SGHRS and YFSETQ. V lost 4 bases and J lost 5; bases outside the gene matches: 9. CDR3 length: 17 amino acids. The CDR3 nucleotides are TGCGCCAGCAGCGGACTTGGACTAGCGGGAGGTGTAGATACGCAGTATTTT. Translated: CASSGLGLAGGVDTQYF. Drawing the rest from reference TRBV5-1 and TRBJ2-3, the complete variable domain is KAGVTQTPRYLIKTRGQQVTLSCSPISGHRSVSWYQQTPGQGLQFLFEYFSETQRNKGNFPGRFSGRQFSNSRSEMNVSTLELGDSALYLCASSGLGLAGGVDTQYFGPGTRLTVL.

The chain has TRBV12-3 or TRBV12-4 and TRBJ2-7, with 7 nucleotides matching TRBD1. Trimming took 5 bases from V and 9 from J; bases not matched to a gene: 4. This CDR3 contains 11 residues. The CDR3 nucleotides are TGTGCCAGCAGTACACAGGGGAGGCAGTACTTC. Translated: CASSTQGRQYF.

V and J are TRBV29-1 and TRBJ2-1; maybe TRBD2 (5 bases). Germline V lookup: CDR1 SQVTM, CDR2 ANQGSEA. This CDR3 is 14 amino acids long. The V end lost 4 bases, the J end lost 0 bases, and 10 bases lay between the germline ends. In nucleotides, the CDR3 is TGCAGCGTTGCCACTAGTAGCTCCTACAATGAGCAGTTCTTC. Translated, it gives CSVATSSSYNEQFF.

This clonotype occurred a few times. The J gene is TRBJ2-2, the V gene TRBV7-8, with D tentatively TRBD1 (5 bases). CDR3 length: 15 amino acids. Trimming left V 1 base short and J 5 bases short, with 11 bases between. CDR1 is SGHVS and CDR2 is FQNEAQ in the germline V gene. The DNA of the CDR3 is TGTGCCAGCAGCTTAGGGACAAGTATGACCGGGGAGCTGTTTTTT. As protein: CASSLGTSMTGELFF.